This T cell receptor (beta chain) was recovered during a study of CD8 T cells in ankylosing spondylitis. In TCRdb, the 5' RACE reads were re-called with MiXCR into one record per CDR3 protein. Among under 450,000 distinct CDR3 sequences, more than 20% were seen once, and the ten largest hold under 15%. The CDR3 has 14 residues. The germline V gene encodes CDR1 SEHNR and CDR2 FQNEAQ (reference sequence). Trimming cost V 1 base and J 0 bases, with 6 bases left between them. The chain carries TRBV7-9 and TRBJ1-2; D is ambiguous. The source material was blood, either unsorted or a sorted T cell fraction (not recorded which). The receptor was isolated from a male donor with ankylosing spondylitis or in good health (not recorded which). The CDR3, as DNA: TGTGCCAGCAGCTTAGGCAGTTCTAACTATGGCTACACCTTC. It translates to CASSLGSSNYGYTF.